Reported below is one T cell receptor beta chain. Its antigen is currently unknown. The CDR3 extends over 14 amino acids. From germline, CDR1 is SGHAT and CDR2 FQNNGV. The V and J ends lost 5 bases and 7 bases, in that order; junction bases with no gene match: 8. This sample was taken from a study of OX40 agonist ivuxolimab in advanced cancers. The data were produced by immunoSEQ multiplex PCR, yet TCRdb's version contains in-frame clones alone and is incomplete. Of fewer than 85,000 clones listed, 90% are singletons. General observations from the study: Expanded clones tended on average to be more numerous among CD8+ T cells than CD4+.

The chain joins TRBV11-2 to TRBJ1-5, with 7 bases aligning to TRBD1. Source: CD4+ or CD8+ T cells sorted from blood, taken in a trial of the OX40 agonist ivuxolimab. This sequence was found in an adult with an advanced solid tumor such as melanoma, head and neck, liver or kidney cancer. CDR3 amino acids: CASSLGTEGQPQHF. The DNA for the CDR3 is TGTGCCAGCAGCCTCGGGACAGAGGGGCAGCCCCAGCATTTT.